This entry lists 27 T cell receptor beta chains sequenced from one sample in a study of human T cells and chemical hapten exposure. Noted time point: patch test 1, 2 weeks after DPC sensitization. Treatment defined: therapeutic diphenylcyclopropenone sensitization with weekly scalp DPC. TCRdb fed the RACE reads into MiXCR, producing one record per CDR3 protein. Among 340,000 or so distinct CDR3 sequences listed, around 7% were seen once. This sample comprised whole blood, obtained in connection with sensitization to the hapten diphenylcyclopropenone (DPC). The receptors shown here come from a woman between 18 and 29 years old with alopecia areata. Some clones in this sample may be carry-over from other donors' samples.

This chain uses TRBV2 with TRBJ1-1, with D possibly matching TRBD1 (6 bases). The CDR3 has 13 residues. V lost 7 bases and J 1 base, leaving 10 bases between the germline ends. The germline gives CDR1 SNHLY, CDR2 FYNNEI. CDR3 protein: CASIEQGNTEAFF. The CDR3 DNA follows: TGTGCCAGCATAGAACAGGGGAACACTGAAGCTTTCTTT.

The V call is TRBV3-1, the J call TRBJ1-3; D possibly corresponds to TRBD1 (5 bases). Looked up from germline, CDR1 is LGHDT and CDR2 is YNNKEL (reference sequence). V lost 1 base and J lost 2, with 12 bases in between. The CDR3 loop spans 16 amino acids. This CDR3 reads CASSQAKGSTGNTIYF. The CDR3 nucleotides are TGTGCCAGCAGCCAAGCAAAGGGGTCGACTGGAAACACCATATATTTT.

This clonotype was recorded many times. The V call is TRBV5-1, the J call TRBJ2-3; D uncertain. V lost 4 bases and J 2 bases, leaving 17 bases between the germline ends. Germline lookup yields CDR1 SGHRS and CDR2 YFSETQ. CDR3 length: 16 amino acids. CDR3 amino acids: CASSPSTMGVTDTQYF. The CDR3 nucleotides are TGCGCCAGCAGCCCATCGACCATGGGTGTCACAGATACGCAGTATTTT.

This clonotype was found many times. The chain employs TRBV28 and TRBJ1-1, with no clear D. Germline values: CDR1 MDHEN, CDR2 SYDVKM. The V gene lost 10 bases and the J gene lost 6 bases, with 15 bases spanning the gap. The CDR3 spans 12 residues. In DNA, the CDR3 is TGTGCCACCAAAAACCTTGGGGCTGAAGCTTTCTTT. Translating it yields CATKNLGAEAFF.

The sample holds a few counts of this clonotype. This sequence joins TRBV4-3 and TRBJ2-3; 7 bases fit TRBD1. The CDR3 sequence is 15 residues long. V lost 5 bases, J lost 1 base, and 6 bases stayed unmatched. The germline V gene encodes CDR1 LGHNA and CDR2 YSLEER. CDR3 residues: CASSGQVEGTDTQYF. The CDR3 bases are TGCGCCAGCAGCGGACAGGTCGAGGGCACAGATACGCAGTATTTT.

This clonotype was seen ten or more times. In DNA, the CDR3 is TGTGCCAGCTCCCCGCCGGACATCCTCTCAGGGGAGCAGTACTTC. It encodes CASSPPDILSGEQYF. The V and J genes are TRBV28 and TRBJ2-7; TRBD1 is a possible D gene (5 bases). The CDR3 extends over 15 amino acids. V lost 8 bases and J lost 7, with 24 bases in between. Germline V gives CDR1 MDHEN, CDR2 SYDVKM.

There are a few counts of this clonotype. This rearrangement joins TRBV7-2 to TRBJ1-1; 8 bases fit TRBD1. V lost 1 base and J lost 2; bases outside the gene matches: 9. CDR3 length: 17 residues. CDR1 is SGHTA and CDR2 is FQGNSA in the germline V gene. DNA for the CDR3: TGTGCCAGCAGCTTAGTTTCGTGGACAGGGAGAAACACTGAAGCTTTCTTT. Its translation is CASSLVSWTGRNTEAFF.

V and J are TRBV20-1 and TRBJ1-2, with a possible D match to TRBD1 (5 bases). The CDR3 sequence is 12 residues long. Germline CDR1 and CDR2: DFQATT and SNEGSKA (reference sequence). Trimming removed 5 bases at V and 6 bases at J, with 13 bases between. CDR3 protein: CSADIGRDGYTF. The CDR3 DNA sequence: TGCAGTGCTGACATTGGCAGGGATGGCTACACCTTC.

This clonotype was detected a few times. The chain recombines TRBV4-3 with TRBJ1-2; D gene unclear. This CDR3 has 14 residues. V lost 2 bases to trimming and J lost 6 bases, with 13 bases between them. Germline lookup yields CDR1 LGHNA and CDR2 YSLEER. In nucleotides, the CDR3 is TGCGCCAGCAGCCAACAACAAGGACCCCATGGCTACACCTTC. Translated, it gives CASSQQQGPHGYTF.

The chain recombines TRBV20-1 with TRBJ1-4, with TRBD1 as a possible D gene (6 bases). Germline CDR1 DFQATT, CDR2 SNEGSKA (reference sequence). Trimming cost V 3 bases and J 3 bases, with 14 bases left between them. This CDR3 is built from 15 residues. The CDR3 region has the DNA TGCAGTGCTAGCGACAACAGGGCTGCTAATGAAAAACTGTTTTTT. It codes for CSASDNRAANEKLFF.

The CDR3 sequence is CASSQEAGVVPNYGYTF. CDR3 DNA: TGCGCCAGCAGCCAAGAGGCAGGGGTTGTCCCGAACTATGGCTACACCTTC. The chain links TRBV4-3 to TRBJ1-2; tentative D call: TRBD1 (6 bases). Germline V gene lookup returns CDR1 LGHNA and CDR2 YSLEER. Trimming left V 0 bases short and J 2 bases short, with 16 bases between. The CDR3 sequence is 17 residues long.

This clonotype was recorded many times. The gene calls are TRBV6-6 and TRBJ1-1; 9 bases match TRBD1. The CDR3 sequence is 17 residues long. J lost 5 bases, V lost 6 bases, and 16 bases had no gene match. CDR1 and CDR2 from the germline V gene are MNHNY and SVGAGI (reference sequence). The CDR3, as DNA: TGTGCCAGCAGGCGAACAGGGACAGGGAGCCTCCTGACTGAAGCTTTCTTT. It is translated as CASRRTGTGSLLTEAFF.

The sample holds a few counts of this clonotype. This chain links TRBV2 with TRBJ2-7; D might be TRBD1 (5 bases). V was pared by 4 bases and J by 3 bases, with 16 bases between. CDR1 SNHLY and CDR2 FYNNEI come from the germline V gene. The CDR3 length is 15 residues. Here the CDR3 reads CASSGQGDFYYEQYF. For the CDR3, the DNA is TGTGCCAGCAGTGGTCAGGGTGATTTTTACTACGAGCAGTACTTC.

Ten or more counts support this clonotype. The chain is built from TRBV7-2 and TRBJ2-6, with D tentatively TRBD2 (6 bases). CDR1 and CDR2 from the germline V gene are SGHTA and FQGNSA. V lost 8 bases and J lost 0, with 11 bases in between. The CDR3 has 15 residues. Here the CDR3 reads CASSGTFSGANVLTF. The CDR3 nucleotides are TGTGCCAGCTCCGGGACTTTCTCTGGGGCCAACGTCCTGACTTTC. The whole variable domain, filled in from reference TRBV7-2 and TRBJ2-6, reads GAGVSQSPSNKVTEKGKDVELRCDPISGHTALYWYRQSLGQGLEFLIYFQGNSAPDKSGLPSDRFSAERTGGSVSTLTIQRTQQEDSAVYLCASSGTFSGANVLTFGAGSRLTVL.

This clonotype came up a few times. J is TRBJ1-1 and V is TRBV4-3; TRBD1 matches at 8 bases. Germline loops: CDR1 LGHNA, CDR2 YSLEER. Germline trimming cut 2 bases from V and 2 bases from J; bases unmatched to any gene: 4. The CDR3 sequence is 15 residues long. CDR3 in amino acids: CASSQRQGFNTEAFF. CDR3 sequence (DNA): TGCGCCAGCAGCCAAAGACAGGGGTTTAACACTGAAGCTTTCTTT.

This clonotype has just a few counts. The CDR3 reads CATSLGGSPETQYF. For the CDR3, the DNA is TGTGCCACCAGTCTAGGAGGTTCCCCAGAGACCCAGTACTTC. The chain employs TRBV24-1 and TRBJ2-5; possible D gene TRBD2, 5 bases. Trimming pared 6 bases from V and 4 bases from J, leaving 14 bases between. CDR1 and CDR2 (germline): KGHDR, SFDVKD. The length of the CDR3 is 14 residues.

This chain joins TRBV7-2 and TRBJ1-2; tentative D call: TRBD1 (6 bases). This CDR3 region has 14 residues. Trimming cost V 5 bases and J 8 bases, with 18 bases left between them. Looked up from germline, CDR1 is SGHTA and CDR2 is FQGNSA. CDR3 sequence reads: CASSPPWGARGYTF. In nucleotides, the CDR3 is TGTGCCAGCAGCCCCCCGTGGGGGGCGCGGGGCTACACCTTC. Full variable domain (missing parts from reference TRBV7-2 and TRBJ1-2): GAGVSQSPSNKVTEKGKDVELRCDPISGHTALYWYRQSLGQGLEFLIYFQGNSAPDKSGLPSDRFSAERTGGSVSTLTIQRTQQEDSAVYLCASSPPWGARGYTFGSGTRLTVV.

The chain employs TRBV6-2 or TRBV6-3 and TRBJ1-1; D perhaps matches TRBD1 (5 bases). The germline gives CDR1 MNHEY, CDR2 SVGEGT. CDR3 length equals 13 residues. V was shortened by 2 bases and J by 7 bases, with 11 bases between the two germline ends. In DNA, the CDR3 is TGTGCCAGCAGTTACGCGGGGCGGAGTGAAGCTTTCTTT. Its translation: CASSYAGRSEAFF.

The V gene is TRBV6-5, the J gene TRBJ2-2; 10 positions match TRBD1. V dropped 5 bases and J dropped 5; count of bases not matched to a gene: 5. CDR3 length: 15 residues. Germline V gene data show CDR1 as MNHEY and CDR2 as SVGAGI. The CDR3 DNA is TGTGCCAGCAGTAGGGACAGGGGAAGAACCGGGGAGCTGTTTTTT. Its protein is CASSRDRGRTGELFF.

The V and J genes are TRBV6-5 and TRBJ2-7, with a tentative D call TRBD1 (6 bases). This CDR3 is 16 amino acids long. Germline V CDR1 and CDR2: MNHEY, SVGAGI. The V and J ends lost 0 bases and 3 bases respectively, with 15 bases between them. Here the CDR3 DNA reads TGTGCCAGCAGTTACTCGATGGCAGGGGCTAGCTACGAGCAGTACTTC. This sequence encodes CASSYSMAGASYEQYF.

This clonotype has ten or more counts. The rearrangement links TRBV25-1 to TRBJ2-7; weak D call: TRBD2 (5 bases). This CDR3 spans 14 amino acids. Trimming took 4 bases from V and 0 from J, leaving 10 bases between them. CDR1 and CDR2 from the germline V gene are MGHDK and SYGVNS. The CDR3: CASSASGSSYEQYF. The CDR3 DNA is TGTGCCAGCAGTGCCAGTGGGAGCTCCTACGAGCAGTACTTC.

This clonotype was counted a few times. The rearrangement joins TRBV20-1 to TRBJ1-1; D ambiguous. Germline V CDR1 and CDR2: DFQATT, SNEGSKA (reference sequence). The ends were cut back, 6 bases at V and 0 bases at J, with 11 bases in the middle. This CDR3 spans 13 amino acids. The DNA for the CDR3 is TGCAGTGCCCGAGGCGAGCTGAACACTGAAGCTTTCTTT. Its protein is CSARGELNTEAFF.

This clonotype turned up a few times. The CDR3 DNA reads as TGCAGTGCTAGTGTCGCTAGCGGGGGCGCAGATACGCAGTATTTT. As protein: CSASVASGGADTQYF. The chain recombines TRBV20-1 with TRBJ2-3, with 10 bases identical to TRBD2. The CDR3 spans 15 residues. Trimming at V came to 3 bases and at J to 4 bases, leaving 7 bases not matched to a gene. Germline-derived CDR1 and CDR2 are DFQATT and SNEGSKA (reference sequence).

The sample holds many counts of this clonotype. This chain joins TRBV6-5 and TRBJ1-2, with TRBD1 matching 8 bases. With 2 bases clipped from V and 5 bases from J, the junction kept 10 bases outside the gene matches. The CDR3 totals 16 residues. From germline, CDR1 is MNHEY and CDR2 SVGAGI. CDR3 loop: CASSYTRQGRGYGYTF. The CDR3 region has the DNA TGTGCCAGCAGTTACACCAGACAGGGGAGGGGGTATGGCTACACCTTC.

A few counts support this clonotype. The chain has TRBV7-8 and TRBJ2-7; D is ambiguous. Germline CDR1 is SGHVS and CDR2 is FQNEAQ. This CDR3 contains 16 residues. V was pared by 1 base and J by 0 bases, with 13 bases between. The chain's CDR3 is CASSLVVGSYSYEQYF. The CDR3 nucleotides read TGTGCCAGCAGCTTAGTGGTCGGATCATACTCCTACGAGCAGTACTTC. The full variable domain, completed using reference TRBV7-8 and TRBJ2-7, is GAGVSQSPRYKVAKRGQDVALRCDPISGHVSLFWYQQALGQGPEFLTYFQNEAQLDKSGLPSDRFFAERPEGSVSTLKIQRTQQEDSAVYLCASSLVVGSYSYEQYFGPGTRLTVT.

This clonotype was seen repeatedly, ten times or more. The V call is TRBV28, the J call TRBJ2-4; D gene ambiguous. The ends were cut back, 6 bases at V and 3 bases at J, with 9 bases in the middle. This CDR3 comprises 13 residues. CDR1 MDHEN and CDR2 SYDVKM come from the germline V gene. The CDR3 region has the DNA TGTGCCAGCAGCGGCGGCAACAAAAACATTCAGTACTTC. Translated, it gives CASSGGNKNIQYF. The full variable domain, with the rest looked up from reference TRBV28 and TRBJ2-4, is DVKVTQSSRYLVKRTGEKVFLECVQDMDHENMFWYRQDPGLGLRLIYFSYDVKMKEKGDIPEGYSVSREKKERFSLILESASTNQTSMYLCASSGGNKNIQYFGAGTRLSVL.

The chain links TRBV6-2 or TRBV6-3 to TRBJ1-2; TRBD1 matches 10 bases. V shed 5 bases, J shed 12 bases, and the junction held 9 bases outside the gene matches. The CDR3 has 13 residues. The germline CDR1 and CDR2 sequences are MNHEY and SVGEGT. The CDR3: CASSPDRGYLDTF. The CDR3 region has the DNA TGTGCCAGCAGTCCGGACAGGGGGTATCTCGACACCTTC.